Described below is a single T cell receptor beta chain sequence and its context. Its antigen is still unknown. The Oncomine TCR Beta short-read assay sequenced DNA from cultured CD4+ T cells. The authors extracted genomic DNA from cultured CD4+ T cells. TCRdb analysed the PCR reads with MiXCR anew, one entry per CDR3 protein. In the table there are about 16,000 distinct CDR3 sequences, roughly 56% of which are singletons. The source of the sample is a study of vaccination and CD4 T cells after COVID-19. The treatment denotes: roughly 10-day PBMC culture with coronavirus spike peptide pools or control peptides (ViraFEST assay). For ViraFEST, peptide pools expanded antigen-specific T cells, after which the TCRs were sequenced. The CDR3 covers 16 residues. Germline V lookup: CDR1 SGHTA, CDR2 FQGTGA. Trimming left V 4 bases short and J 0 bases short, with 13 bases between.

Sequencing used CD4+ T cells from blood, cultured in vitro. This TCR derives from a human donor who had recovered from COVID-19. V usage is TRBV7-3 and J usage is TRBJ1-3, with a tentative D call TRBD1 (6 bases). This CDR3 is CASSSGQLNSGNTIYF. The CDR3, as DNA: TGTGCCAGCAGCTCAGGACAGCTTAACTCTGGAAACACCATATATTTT.